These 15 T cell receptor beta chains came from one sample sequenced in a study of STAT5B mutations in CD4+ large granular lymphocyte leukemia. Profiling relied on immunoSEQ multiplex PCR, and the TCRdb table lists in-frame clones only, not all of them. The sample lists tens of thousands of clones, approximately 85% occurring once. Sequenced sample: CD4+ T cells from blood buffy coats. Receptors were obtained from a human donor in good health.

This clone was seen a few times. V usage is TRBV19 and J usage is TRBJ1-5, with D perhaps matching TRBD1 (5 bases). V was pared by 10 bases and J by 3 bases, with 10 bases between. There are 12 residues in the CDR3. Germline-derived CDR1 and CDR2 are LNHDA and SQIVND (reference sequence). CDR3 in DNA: TGTGCCACTCGACAGTTCAATCAGCCCCAGCATTTT. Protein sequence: CATRQFNQPQHF.

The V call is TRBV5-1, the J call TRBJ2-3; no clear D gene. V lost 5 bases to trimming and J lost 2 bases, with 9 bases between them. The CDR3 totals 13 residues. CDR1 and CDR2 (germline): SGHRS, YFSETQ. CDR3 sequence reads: CASRARTTDTQYF. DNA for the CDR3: TGCGCCAGCAGGGCTAGGACCACAGATACGCAGTATTTT.

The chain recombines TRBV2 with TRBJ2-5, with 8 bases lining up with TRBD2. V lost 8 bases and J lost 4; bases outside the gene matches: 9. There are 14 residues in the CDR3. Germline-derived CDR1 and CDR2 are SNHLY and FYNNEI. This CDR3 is CASFGGASGETQYF. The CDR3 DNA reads TGTGCCAGCTTCGGGGGGGCCAGCGGAGAGACCCAGTACTTC.

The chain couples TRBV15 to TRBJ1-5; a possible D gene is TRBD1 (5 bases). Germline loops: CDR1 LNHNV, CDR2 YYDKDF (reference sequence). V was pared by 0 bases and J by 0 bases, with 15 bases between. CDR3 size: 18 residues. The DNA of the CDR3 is TGTGCCACCAGCAGAGATCCCCCGACAGTTAATAGCAATCAGCCCCAGCATTTT. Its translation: CATSRDPPTVNSNQPQHF.

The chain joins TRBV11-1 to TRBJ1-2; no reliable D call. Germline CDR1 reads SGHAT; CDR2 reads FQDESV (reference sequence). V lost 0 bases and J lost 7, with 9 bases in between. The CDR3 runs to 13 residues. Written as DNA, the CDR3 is TGTGCCAGCAGCTTAGCTGGGCTTGGTGGCTACACCTTC. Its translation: CASSLAGLGGYTF.

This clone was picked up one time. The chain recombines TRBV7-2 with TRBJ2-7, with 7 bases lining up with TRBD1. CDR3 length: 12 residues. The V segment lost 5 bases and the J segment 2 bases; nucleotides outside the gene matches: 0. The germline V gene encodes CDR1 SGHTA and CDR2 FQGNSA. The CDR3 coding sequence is TGTGCCAGCAGCCAGGGGGCCTACGAGCAGTACTTC. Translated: CASSQGAYEQYF.

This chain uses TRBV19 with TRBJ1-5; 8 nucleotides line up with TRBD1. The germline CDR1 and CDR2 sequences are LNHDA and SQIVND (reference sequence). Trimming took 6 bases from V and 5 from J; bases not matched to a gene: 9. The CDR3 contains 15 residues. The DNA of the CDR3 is TGTGCCAGTAGGCAACAGGGGGTCTGGGATCAGCCCCAGCATTTT. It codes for CASRQQGVWDQPQHF.

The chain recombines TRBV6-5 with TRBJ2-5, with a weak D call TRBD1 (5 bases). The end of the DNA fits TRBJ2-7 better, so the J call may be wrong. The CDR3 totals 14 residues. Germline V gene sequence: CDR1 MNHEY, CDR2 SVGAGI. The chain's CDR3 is CASSSTASSYEQYF. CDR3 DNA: TGTGCCAGCAGTTCGACAGCGAGCTCCTACGAGCAGTACTTC.

The CDR3 loop is CASSRGGGSYNEQFF. Written as DNA, the CDR3 is TGTGCCAGCAGCCGCGGGGGTGGATCATACAATGAGCAGTTCTTC. The chain uses TRBV5-4 and TRBJ2-1; the match to TRBD2 covers 7 bases. CDR3 size: 15 residues. V dropped 4 bases and J dropped 4; count of bases not matched to a gene: 8. Germline CDR1 SGHNT, CDR2 YYREEE (reference sequence).

The CDR3 loop reads CASSSGFQLAKNIQYF. For the CDR3, the DNA is TGTGCCAGCAGCTCGGGGTTCCAGCTAGCCAAAAACATTCAGTACTTC. The chain has TRBV7-9 and TRBJ2-4, with TRBD2 as a possible D gene (5 bases). The V end was cut by 4 bases, the J end by 0 bases, with 13 bases between. CDR1 and CDR2 (germline): SEHNR, FQNEAQ (reference sequence). The CDR3 is made up of 16 amino acids.

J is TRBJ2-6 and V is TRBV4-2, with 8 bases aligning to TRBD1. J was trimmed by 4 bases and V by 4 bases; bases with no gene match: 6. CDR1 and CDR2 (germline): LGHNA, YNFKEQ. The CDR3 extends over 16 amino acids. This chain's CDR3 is CASSPGQGSGANVLTF. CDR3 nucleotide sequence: TGTGCCAGCAGCCCTGGACAGGGATCAGGGGCCAACGTCCTGACTTTC.

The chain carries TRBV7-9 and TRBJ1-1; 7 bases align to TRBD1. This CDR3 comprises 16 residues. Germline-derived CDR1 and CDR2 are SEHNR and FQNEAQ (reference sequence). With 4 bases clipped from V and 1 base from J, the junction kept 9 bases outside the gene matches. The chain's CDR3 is CASSSPPGTANTEAFF. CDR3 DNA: TGTGCCAGCAGCTCTCCTCCCGGGACAGCGAACACTGAAGCTTTCTTT.

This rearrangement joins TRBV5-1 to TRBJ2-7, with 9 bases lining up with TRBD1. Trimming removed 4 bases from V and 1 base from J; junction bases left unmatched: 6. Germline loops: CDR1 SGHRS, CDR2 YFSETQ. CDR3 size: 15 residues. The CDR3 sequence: CASSLGGTGSYEQYF. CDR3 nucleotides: TGCGCCAGCAGCCTGGGAGGGACAGGGTCCTACGAGCAGTACTTC.

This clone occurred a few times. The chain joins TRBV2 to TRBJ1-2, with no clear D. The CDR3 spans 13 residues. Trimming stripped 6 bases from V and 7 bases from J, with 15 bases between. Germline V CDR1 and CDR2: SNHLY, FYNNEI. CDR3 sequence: CASRDGVEGGYTF. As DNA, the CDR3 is TGTGCCAGCAGGGACGGGGTCGAGGGTGGCTACACCTTC. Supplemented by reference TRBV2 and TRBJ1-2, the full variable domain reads EPEVTQTPSHQVTQMGQEVILRCVPISNHLYFYWYRQILGQKVEFLVSFYNNEISEKSEIFDDQFSVERPDGSNFTLKIRSTKLEDSAMYFCASRDGVEGGYTFGSGTRLTVV.

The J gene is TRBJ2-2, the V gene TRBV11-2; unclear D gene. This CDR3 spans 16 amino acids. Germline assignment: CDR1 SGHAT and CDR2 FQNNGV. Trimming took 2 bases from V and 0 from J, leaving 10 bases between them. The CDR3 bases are TGTGCCAGCAGCTTAAACCCCGATCCGAACACCGGGGAGCTGTTTTTT. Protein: CASSLNPDPNTGELFF.